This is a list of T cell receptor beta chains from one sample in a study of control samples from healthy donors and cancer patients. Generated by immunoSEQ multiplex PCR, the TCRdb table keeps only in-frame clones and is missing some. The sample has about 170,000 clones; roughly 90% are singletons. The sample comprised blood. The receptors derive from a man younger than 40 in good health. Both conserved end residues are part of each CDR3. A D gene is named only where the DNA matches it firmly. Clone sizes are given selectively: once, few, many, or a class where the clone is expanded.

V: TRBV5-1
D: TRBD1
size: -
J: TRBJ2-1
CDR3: CASSYRDSSYNEQFF
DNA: TGCGCCAGCAGCTACCGGGACAGCTCCTACAATGAGCAGTTCTTC

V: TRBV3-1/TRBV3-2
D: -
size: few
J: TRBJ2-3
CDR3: CASSQATTQYF
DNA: TGTGCCAGCAGCCAAGCAACTACGCAGTATTTT

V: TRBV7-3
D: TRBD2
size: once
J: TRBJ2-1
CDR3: CASSLTSGYSYNEQFF
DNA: TGTGCCAGCAGCTTAACTAGCGGGTACTCCTACAATGAGCAGTTCTTC

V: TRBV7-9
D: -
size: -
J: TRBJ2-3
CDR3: CASSLRPGGETDTQYF
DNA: TGTGCCAGCAGCTTAAGACCTGGCGGGGAGACAGATACGCAGTATTTT

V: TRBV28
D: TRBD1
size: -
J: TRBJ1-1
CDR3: CASSLRDSTEAFF
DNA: TGTGCCAGCAGTCTCCGGGACAGCACTGAAGCTTTCTTT

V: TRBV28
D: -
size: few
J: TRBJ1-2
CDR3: CASSLGQGFYGYTF
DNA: TGTGCCAGCAGTTTAGGACAAGGGTTCTATGGCTACACCTTC

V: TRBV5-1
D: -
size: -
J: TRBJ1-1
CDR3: CASSLVRGGRTEAFF
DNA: TGCGCCAGCAGCTTGGTTAGGGGAGGGAGGACTGAAGCTTTCTTT

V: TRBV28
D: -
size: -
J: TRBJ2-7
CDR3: CASSFQTGAGVEEQYF
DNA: TGTGCCAGCAGTTTTCAGACAGGAGCCGGGGTAGAGGAGCAGTACTTC

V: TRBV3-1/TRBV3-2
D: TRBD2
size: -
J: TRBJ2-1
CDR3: CASSQVSSGVYNEQFF
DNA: TGTGCCAGCAGCCAAGTATCGAGCGGGGTCTACAATGAGCAGTTCTTC

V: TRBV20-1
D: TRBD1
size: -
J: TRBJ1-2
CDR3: CSASPGTGGKDYGYTF
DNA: TGCAGTGCTAGTCCCGGGACAGGGGGCAAGGACTATGGCTACACCTTC

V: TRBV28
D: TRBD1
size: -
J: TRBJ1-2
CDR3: CASSLQGADYGYTF
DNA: TGTGCCAGCAGTTTACAGGGGGCTGACTATGGCTACACCTTC

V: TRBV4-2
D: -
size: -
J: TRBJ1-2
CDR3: CASSQGGEAPRGYTF
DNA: TGTGCCAGCAGCCAAGGAGGGGAGGCCCCTCGGGGCTACACCTTC

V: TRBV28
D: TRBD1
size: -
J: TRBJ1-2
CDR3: CASSVTGTGAHGYTF
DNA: TGTGCCAGCAGTGTTACCGGGACAGGGGCTCATGGCTACACCTTC

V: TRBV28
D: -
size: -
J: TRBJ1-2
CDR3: CASSSQRGYGYTF
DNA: TGTGCCAGCAGTTCCCAGCGGGGTTATGGCTACACCTTC

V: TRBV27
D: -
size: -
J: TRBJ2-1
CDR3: CASSFLERSYNEQFF
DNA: TGTGCCAGCAGTTTCCTTGAGCGCTCCTACAATGAGCAGTTCTTC

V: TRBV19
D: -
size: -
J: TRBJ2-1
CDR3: CASSGLRSSYNEQFF
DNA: TGTGCCAGTAGCGGACTGCGCAGCTCCTACAATGAGCAGTTCTTC

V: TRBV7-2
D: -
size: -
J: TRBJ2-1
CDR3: CASSLEHNEQFF
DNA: TGTGCCAGCAGCTTAGAACACAATGAGCAGTTCTTC

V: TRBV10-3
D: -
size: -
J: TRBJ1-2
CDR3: CATPRGVNSNGYTF
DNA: TGTGCCACCCCACGGGGAGTAAACTCTAATGGCTACACCTTC

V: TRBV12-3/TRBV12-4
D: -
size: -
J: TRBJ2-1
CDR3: CASSGERFKIF
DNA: TGTGCCAGCAGTGGGGAGCGTTTCAAAATCTTC

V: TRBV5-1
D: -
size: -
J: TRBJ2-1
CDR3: CASSSLGSSYNEQFF
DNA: TGCGCCAGCAGCTCGCTAGGTAGCTCCTACAATGAGCAGTTCTTC

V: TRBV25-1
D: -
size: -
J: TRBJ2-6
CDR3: CASSEFGGANVLTF
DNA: TGTGCCAGCAGTGAATTTGGAGGGGCCAACGTCCTGACTTTC

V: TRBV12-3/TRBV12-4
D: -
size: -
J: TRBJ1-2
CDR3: CASSTDLIHGYTF
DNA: TGTGCCAGCAGTACCGACTTGATCCATGGCTACACCTTC

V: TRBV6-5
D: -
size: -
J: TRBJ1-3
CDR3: CASSYDNSGNTIYF
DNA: TGTGCCAGCAGTTACGACAACTCTGGAAACACCATATATTTT

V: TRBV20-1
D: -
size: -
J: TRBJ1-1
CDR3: CSARREAEAFF
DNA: TGCAGTGCTCGACGGGAGGCTGAAGCTTTCTTT

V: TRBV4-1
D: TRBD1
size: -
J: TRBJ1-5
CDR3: CASSQEKATGDIKPQHF
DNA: TGCGCCAGCAGCCAAGAGAAAGCGACAGGGGATATCAAGCCCCAGCATTTT

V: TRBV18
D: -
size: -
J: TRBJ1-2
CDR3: CASSGDGNYGYTF
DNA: TGTGCCAGCTCGGGAGATGGTAACTATGGCTACACCTTC

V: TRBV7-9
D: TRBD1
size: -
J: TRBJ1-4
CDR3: CASSLELRTGELFF
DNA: TGTGCCAGCAGCTTAGAATTAAGGACAGGTGAACTGTTTTTT

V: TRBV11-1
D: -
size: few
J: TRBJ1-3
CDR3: CASSPQVTSGNTIYF
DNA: TGTGCCAGCAGCCCTCAGGTGACCTCTGGAAACACCATATATTTT

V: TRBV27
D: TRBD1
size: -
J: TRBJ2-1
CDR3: CASSFPHRAGQGGNEQFF
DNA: TGTGCCAGCAGTTTCCCCCACCGCGCGGGACAGGGTGGTAATGAGCAGTTCTTC

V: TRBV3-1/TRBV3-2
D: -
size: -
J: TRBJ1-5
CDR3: CASSQLGDNQPQHF
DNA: TGTGCCAGCAGCCAATTAGGAGACAATCAGCCCCAGCATTTT

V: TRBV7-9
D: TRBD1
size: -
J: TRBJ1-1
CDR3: CASSPQGARVGFF
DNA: TGTGCCAGCAGTCCACAGGGGGCCAGGGTTGGTTTCTTT

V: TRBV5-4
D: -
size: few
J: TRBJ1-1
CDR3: CASSLDIGNTEAFF
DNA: TGTGCCAGCAGCTTGGATATCGGGAACACTGAAGCTTTCTTT

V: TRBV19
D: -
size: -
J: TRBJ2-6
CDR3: CASSIRGYSGANVLTF
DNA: TGTGCCAGTAGTATAAGAGGGTACTCTGGGGCCAACGTCCTGACTTTC

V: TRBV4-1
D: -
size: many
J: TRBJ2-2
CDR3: CASSQEKDAAGELFF
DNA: TGCGCCAGCAGCCAAGAAAAGGACGCAGCCGGGGAGCTGTTTTTT

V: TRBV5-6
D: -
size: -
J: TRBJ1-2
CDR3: CASSLERGGGYTF
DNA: TGTGCCAGCAGCTTGGAGAGGGGCGGTGGCTACACCTTC

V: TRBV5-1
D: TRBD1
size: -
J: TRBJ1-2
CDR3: CASSLDRGSSGYTF
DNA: TGCGCCAGCAGCCTGGACAGGGGTTCATCTGGCTACACCTTC

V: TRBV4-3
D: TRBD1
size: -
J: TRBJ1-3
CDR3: CASSTDRAGNTIYF
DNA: TGCGCCAGCAGCACCGACAGGGCTGGAAACACCATATATTTT

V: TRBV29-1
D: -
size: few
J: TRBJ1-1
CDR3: CSVRDTRNTEAFF
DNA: TGCAGCGTCAGGGACACCCGGAACACTGAAGCTTTCTTT

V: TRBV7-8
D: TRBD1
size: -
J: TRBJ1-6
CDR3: CASSLRDRGSPLHF
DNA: TGTGCCAGCAGCCTGCGGGACAGGGGTTCACCCCTCCACTTT

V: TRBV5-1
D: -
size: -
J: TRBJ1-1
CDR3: CASSLDTEAFF
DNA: TGCGCCAGCAGCTTGGACACTGAAGCTTTCTTT

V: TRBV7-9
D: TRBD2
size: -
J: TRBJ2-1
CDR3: CASTLLQLAGGLVF
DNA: TGTGCCAGCACCCTCTTACAACTAGCGGGGGGGTTGGTCTTC

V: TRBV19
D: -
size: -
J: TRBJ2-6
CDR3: CASSFVLAGANVLTF
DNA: TGTGCCAGTAGCTTCGTCTTGGCTGGGGCCAACGTCCTGACTTTC

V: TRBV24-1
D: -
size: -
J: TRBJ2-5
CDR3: CATSLGETQYF
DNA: TGTGCCACCAGTTTGGGAGAGACCCAGTACTTC

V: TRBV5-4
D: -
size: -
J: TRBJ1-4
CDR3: CASTDGFGELFF
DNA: TGTGCCAGCACCGACGGGTTCGGGGAACTGTTTTTT

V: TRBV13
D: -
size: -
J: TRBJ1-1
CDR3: CASSPRATRAMNTEAFF
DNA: TGTGCCAGCAGCCCCCGGGCTACAAGAGCGATGAACACTGAAGCTTTCTTT

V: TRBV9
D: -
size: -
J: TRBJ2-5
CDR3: CASSVDGQGVTQYF
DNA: TGTGCCAGCAGCGTAGACGGACAAGGGGTGACCCAGTACTTC

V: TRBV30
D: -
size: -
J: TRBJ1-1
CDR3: CAWSTDGEAFF
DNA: TGTGCCTGGAGTACAGACGGTGAAGCTTTCTTT

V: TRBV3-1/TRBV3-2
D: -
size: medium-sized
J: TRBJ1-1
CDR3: CASSLSLGRWAEAFF
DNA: TGTGCCAGCAGCCTTTCCCTTGGCCGATGGGCTGAAGCTTTCTTT